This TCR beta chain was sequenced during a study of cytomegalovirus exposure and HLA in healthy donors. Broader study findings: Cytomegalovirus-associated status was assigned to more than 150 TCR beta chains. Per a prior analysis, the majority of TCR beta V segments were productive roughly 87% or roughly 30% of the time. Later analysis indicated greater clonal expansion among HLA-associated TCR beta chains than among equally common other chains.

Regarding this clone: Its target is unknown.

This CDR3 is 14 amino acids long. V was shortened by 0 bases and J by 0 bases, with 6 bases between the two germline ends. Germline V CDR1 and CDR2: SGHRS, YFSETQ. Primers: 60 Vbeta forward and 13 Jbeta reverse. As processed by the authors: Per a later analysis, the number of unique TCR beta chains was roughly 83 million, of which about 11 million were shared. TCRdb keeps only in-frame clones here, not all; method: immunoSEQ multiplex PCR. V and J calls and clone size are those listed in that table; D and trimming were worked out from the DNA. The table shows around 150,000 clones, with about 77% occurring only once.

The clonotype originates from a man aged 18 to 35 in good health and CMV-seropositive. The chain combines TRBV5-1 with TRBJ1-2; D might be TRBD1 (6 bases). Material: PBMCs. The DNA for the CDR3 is TGCGCCAGCAGCTTGGAGGGGGCTAACTATGGCTACACCTTC. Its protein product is CASSLEGANYGYTF.